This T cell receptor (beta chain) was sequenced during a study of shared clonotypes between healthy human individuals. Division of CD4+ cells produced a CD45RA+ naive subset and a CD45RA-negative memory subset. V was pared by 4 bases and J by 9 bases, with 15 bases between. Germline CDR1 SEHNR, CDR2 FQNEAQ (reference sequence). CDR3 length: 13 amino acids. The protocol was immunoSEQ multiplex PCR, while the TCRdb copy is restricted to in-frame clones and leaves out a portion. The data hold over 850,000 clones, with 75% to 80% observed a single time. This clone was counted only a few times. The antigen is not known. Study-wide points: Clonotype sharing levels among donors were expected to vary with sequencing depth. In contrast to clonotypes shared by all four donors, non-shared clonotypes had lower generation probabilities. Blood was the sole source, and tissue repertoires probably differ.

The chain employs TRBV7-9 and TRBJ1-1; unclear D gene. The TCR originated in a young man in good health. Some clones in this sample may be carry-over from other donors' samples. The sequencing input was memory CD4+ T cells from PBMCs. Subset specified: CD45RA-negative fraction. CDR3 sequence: CASSSIGPSKAFF. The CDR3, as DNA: TGTGCCAGCAGCTCCATCGGGCCGTCAAAAGCTTTCTTT.